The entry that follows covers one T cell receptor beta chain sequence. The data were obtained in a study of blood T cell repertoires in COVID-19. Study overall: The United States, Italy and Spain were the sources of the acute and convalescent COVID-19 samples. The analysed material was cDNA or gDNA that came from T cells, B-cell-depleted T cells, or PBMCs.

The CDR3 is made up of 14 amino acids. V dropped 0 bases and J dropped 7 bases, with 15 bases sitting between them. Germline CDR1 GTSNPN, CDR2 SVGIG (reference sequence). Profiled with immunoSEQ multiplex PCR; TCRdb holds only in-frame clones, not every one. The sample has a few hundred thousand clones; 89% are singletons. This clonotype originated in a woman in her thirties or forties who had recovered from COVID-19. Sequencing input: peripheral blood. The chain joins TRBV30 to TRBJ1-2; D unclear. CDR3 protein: CAWSVRREDGGYTF. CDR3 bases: TGTGCCTGGAGTGTACGAAGGGAGGACGGTGGCTACACCTTC.